These T cell receptor beta chains were read from a single sample in a study of spatial heterogeneity in lung cancer. One entry per CDR3 protein results from TCRdb running MiXCR on the 5' RACE reads. The table lists about 27,000 distinct CDR3 sequences, roughly 7.1% of them singletons. The specimen comprised lung tumor tissue, sampled at surgery. The receptor set was obtained from a male donor with early-stage non-small cell lung cancer. Both conserved end residues are part of each CDR3. The D gene is left open where the match is weak. Not all rows give a size; the values are once, few, many and, for expanded clones, a class.

size: few
V: TRBV15
J: TRBJ2-2
D: NA
DNA: TGTGCCACCAGCAGAGATAGGTTAGGGAACACCGGGGAGCTGTTTTTT
CDR3: CATSRDRLGNTGELFF

size: NA
V: TRBV12-3/TRBV12-4
J: TRBJ1-5
D: NA
DNA: TGTGCCAGCAACCGGGGGAAGCAGCCCCAGCATTTT
CDR3: CASNRGKQPQHF

size: few
V: TRBV6-2/TRBV6-3
J: TRBJ1-5
D: NA
DNA: TGTGCCAGCAGTTACTCGACTCGGACGGATCAGCCCCAGCATTTT
CDR3: CASSYSTRTDQPQHF

size: few
V: TRBV29-1
J: TRBJ2-2
D: TRBD1
DNA: TGCAGCGCCGGGACAGGGACCACCGGGGAGCTGTTTTTT
CDR3: CSAGTGTTGELFF

size: many
V: TRBV20-1
J: TRBJ1-5
D: NA
DNA: TGCAGTGCTAGAAAGGGTACGGAGATCAATCAGCCCCAGCATTTT
CDR3: CSARKGTEINQPQHF

size: many
V: TRBV12-3/TRBV12-4
J: TRBJ2-2
D: TRBD2
DNA: TGTGCCAGCAGTTTAACCCTAGCGGGGGGATACACCGGGGAGCTGTTTTTT
CDR3: CASSLTLAGGYTGELFF

size: NA
V: TRBV6-5
J: TRBJ2-1
D: NA
DNA: TGTGCCAGCAGTTACTCACAGCCTAACAATGAGCAGTTCTTC
CDR3: CASSYSQPNNEQFF

size: many
V: TRBV5-1
J: TRBJ1-4
D: TRBD1
DNA: TGCGCCAGCAGAACCGGGACAGGGGAGGAAAAACTGTTTTTT
CDR3: CASRTGTGEEKLFF

size: many
V: TRBV7-2
J: TRBJ1-2
D: NA
DNA: TGTGCCAGCAGCTCTTCGACAGCAGCGGGATATGGCTACACCTTC
CDR3: CASSSSTAAGYGYTF

size: few
V: TRBV18
J: TRBJ2-7
D: TRBD1
DNA: TGTGCCAGCTCACCCCGACAGGGTACCTACGAGCAGTACTTC
CDR3: CASSPRQGTYEQYF

size: NA
V: TRBV20-1
J: TRBJ1-5
D: NA
DNA: TGCAGTGCTAGAGGCGGCCATAGCAATCAGCCCCAGCATTTT
CDR3: CSARGGHSNQPQHF

size: many
V: TRBV10-1
J: TRBJ2-3
D: NA
DNA: TGCGCCAGCAGCCGGACAGCGCCCACAGATACGCAGTATTTT
CDR3: CASSRTAPTDTQYF

size: many
V: TRBV6-2/TRBV6-3
J: TRBJ2-3
D: NA
DNA: TGTGCCAGCAGTACGGTGGGAGATACGCAGTATTTT
CDR3: CASSTVGDTQYF

size: many
V: TRBV20-1
J: TRBJ1-1
D: NA
DNA: TGCAGTGCCCCCCAGCGGGGGCTTGTGGAAGCTTTCTTT
CDR3: CSAPQRGLVEAFF

size: NA
V: TRBV6-6
J: TRBJ1-6
D: NA
DNA: TGTGCCAGCAGTCCCACCGGGACGGGGAATTCACCCCTCCACTTT
CDR3: CASSPTGTGNSPLHF

size: few
V: TRBV5-4
J: TRBJ2-3
D: TRBD2
DNA: TGTGCCAGCAGCTTGGCCGGGGAGACTAGCGGGGACCTCACAGATACGCAGTATTTT
CDR3: CASSLAGETSGDLTDTQYF

size: few
V: TRBV5-4
J: TRBJ2-2
D: NA
DNA: TGTGCCAGCAGCTTGGTGTCCGGGGAGCTGTTTTTT
CDR3: CASSLVSGELFF

size: NA
V: TRBV28
J: TRBJ2-7
D: NA
DNA: TGTGCCAGCAGTTTTTACCCCGAAAGGGTCTACGAGCAGTACTTC
CDR3: CASSFYPERVYEQYF

size: many
V: TRBV5-1
J: TRBJ2-1
D: NA
DNA: TGCGCCAGCAGCTTTGGGACCTACAATGAGCAGTTCTTC
CDR3: CASSFGTYNEQFF

size: many
V: TRBV6-2/TRBV6-3
J: TRBJ2-5
D: TRBD2
DNA: TGTGCCAGCAACCAACTAGCGGGGGGGCAAGAGACCCAGTACTTC
CDR3: CASNQLAGGQETQYF

size: few
V: TRBV7-9
J: TRBJ2-5
D: NA
DNA: TGTGCCAGCAGCGTCCGACAGCAAGAGACCCAGTACTTC
CDR3: CASSVRQQETQYF

size: many
V: TRBV6-1
J: TRBJ2-3
D: NA
DNA: TGTGCCAGTCAACGGGCGGAACTCGGGTATACGCAGTATTTT
CDR3: CASQRAELGYTQYF

size: few
V: TRBV11-3
J: TRBJ1-1
D: NA
DNA: TGTGCCAGCAGCCCCGACCCGAACACTGAAGCTTTCTTT
CDR3: CASSPDPNTEAFF

size: few
V: TRBV4-2
J: TRBJ2-3
D: TRBD2
DNA: TGTGCCAGCAGCCCCCAACTAGCGGGGGCCTCAGATACGCAGTATTTT
CDR3: CASSPQLAGASDTQYF

size: many
V: TRBV20-1
J: TRBJ2-7
D: NA
DNA: TGCAGTGCGAAGATAGGGGGGGCCTACGAGCAGTACTTC
CDR3: CSAKIGGAYEQYF

size: many
V: TRBV11-1
J: TRBJ2-5
D: TRBD1
DNA: TGTGCCAGCAGCTTAGGTTGGGACAGCTATTCCCAAGAGACCCAGTACTTC
CDR3: CASSLGWDSYSQETQYF

size: NA
V: TRBV5-1
J: TRBJ2-7
D: NA
DNA: TGCGCCAGCAGCAAACAGACGGGGGCCCAGGCCTACGAGCAGTACTTC
CDR3: CASSKQTGAQAYEQYF

size: few
V: TRBV2
J: TRBJ1-1
D: NA
DNA: TGTGCCAGCAGTGCCCTGGCGACAGGGAACACTGAAGCTTTCTTT
CDR3: CASSALATGNTEAFF

size: many
V: TRBV20-1
J: TRBJ2-7
D: NA
DNA: TGCAGTGCTACGTCACACGGCTACTCCTACGAGCAGTACTTC
CDR3: CSATSHGYSYEQYF

size: many
V: TRBV5-4
J: TRBJ1-2
D: NA
DNA: TGTGCCAGCAGTGCCGGGGCTACTACTAACTATGGCTACACCTTC
CDR3: CASSAGATTNYGYTF

size: many
V: TRBV5-1
J: TRBJ1-1
D: NA
DNA: TGCGCCAGCACCCCCATAGGGCGGAACACTGAAGCTTTCTTT
CDR3: CASTPIGRNTEAFF

size: NA
V: TRBV5-4
J: TRBJ2-6
D: NA
DNA: TGTGCCAGCAGCTTGTTCCAGGGGAATGCTGGGGCCAACGTCCTGACTTTC
CDR3: CASSLFQGNAGANVLTF

size: many
V: TRBV7-8
J: TRBJ1-1
D: NA
DNA: TGTGCCAGCAGCCCCCGACAGCGTATGAACACTGAAGCTTTCTTT
CDR3: CASSPRQRMNTEAFF

size: once
V: TRBV2
J: TRBJ2-7
D: NA
DNA: TGTGCCAGCAGTAGGAACAGCTACGAGCAGTACTTC
CDR3: CASSRNSYEQYF

size: NA
V: TRBV10-3
J: TRBJ2-5
D: NA
DNA: TGTGCCATCAGTGAGTCGGAAGGTCAAGAGACCCAGTACTTC
CDR3: CAISESEGQETQYF

size: NA
V: TRBV6-5
J: TRBJ1-1
D: NA
DNA: TGTGCCAGCAGTCGACAGAGTGTGAGCACTGAAGCTTTCTTT
CDR3: CASSRQSVSTEAFF

size: many
V: TRBV2
J: TRBJ1-1
D: NA
DNA: TGTGCCAGCAATCAGGAAATGAACACTGAAGCTTTCTTT
CDR3: CASNQEMNTEAFF

size: many
V: TRBV5-4
J: TRBJ2-3
D: NA
DNA: TGTGCCAGCAGCTTGGAGAGGATTACAGATACGCAGTATTTT
CDR3: CASSLERITDTQYF

size: many
V: TRBV18
J: TRBJ1-6
D: TRBD1
DNA: TGTGCCAGCTCACGGGACAGGGGAGAAAATTCACCCCTCCACTTT
CDR3: CASSRDRGENSPLHF

size: many
V: TRBV6-2/TRBV6-3
J: TRBJ2-3
D: NA
DNA: TGTGCCAGCAGTTACCGAGGACAACTCCCATATTTT
CDR3: CASSYRGQLPYF

size: NA
V: TRBV20-1
J: TRBJ1-5
D: NA
DNA: TGCAGTGCTAGAGATCGAAGGGTCGGCTATAGCAATCAGCCCCAGCATTTT
CDR3: CSARDRRVGYSNQPQHF

size: many
V: TRBV29-1
J: TRBJ2-7
D: NA
DNA: TGCAGCGTTGAAGATCAAGACGGATCCTCCTACGAGCAGTACTTC
CDR3: CSVEDQDGSSYEQYF

size: many
V: TRBV5-6
J: TRBJ2-7
D: NA
DNA: TGTGCCAGCAGCTTGGGGGCGACACCGACCCGCTACGAGCAGTACTTC
CDR3: CASSLGATPTRYEQYF

size: many
V: TRBV6-2/TRBV6-3
J: TRBJ2-5
D: NA
DNA: TGTGCCAGCAAGGTTTGGGCCCTGGGAGAGACCCAGTACTTC
CDR3: CASKVWALGETQYF

size: many
V: TRBV7-2
J: TRBJ1-1
D: NA
DNA: TGTGCCAGCAGCCTTTCACGGACGGACACTGAAGCTTTCTTT
CDR3: CASSLSRTDTEAFF

size: many
V: TRBV10-3
J: TRBJ2-3
D: NA
DNA: TGTGCCATCAGTGAGTCTAGGGATACGCAGTATTTT
CDR3: CAISESRDTQYF

size: few
V: TRBV6-1
J: TRBJ1-5
D: NA
DNA: TGTGCCAGCACCTCCCTTCGGAGCAATCAGCCCCAGCATTTT
CDR3: CASTSLRSNQPQHF

size: many
V: TRBV7-9
J: TRBJ2-5
D: TRBD2
DNA: TGTGCCAGCAGCGTCGGGACTAGCGGTGACACCCAGTACTTC
CDR3: CASSVGTSGDTQYF

size: many
V: TRBV7-2
J: TRBJ1-3
D: TRBD1
DNA: TGTGCCAGCAGCTCCCAGGGGGTTTCAGGAAACACCATATATTTT
CDR3: CASSSQGVSGNTIYF

size: many
V: TRBV20-1
J: TRBJ1-5
D: NA
DNA: TGCAGTGCTAGAGGAAGGGGGTACAATCAGCCCCAGCATTTT
CDR3: CSARGRGYNQPQHF

size: few
V: TRBV12-3/TRBV12-4
J: TRBJ2-7
D: TRBD1
DNA: TGTGCCAGCAGTGCGACAGGGGGTTCCTCTTTAGCCTACGAGCAGTACTTC
CDR3: CASSATGGSSLAYEQYF

size: NA
V: TRBV6-5
J: TRBJ1-1
D: NA
DNA: TGTGCCAGCAGCCGACCCGGGGGATCCGTGGTCACTGAAGCTTTCTTT
CDR3: CASSRPGGSVVTEAFF

size: NA
V: TRBV5-1
J: TRBJ2-5
D: NA
DNA: TGCGCCAGCAGCTTAAGGGACCAAGAGACCCAGTACTTC
CDR3: CASSLRDQETQYF

size: NA
V: TRBV6-1
J: TRBJ2-4
D: NA
DNA: TGTGCCAGCAGTGAACAGATTCTAGCCAAAAACATTCAGTACTTC
CDR3: CASSEQILAKNIQYF

size: NA
V: TRBV18
J: TRBJ2-1
D: TRBD2
DNA: TGTGCCAGCTCCCCGGGACTAGCGGGGGGCCGGGCCAATGAGCAGTTCTTC
CDR3: CASSPGLAGGRANEQFF

size: many
V: TRBV29-1
J: TRBJ2-3
D: NA
DNA: TGCAGCGGCCGGGACAACACAGATACGCAGTATTTT
CDR3: CSGRDNTDTQYF